What follows describes a single T cell receptor beta chain. This clonotype was observed a few times. What this receptor recognizes is not known. No base quality information exists; no much larger clone differs at one position. The label giving this sample's time point can be read as: newly diagnosed GD, antithyroid drugs for less than 3 months. For both TCR sequencing and RNA sequencing, RNA was extracted from PBMCs in TRIzol. The diagnosis of Graves' disease followed American Thyroid Association guidelines. The patients came from an endocrinology department in Xi'an, China. From each patient, 7.5 to 9.5 milliliters of peripheral blood was collected into an EDTA anticoagulant tube. Ficoll Paque Plus density gradient separation was used to isolate PBMCs, and no additional T cell sorting was done. An Agilent 2100 Bioanalyzer and agarose gel were used to check RNA quality, and a NanoDrop 2000 was used to measure RNA concentration.

The CDR3 has 14 amino acids, counting the end cysteine and phenylalanine. Only the CDR3 region is kept as DNA, spanning 42 bases read in frame from base 1. Per the germline V gene (reference sequence), LNHDA is the CDR1 and SQIVND is the CDR2. Trimming removed 5 bases from V and 3 bases from J; the gene matches leave 6 bases unexplained. This specimen belongs to a study of regulatory T cells in long-lasting Graves disease listed by TCRdb under 2021. Notes on the research overall: Antithyroid drugs had been taken for less than 3 months by newly diagnosed Graves' disease patients. Persistent Graves' disease patients were compared with newly diagnosed Graves' disease patients by peripheral blood TCR sequencing and RNA sequencing. The study was conducted in China and was registered as a clinical trial. TCR sequencing covered some 13 persistent and around 20 newly diagnosed Graves' disease patients, around 33 samples in total. Study-level results and caveats: TRBV28, TRBJ1-2 and TRBJ2-5 were preferentially used in persistent disease, while TRBV20-1 and TRBJ2-1 were favored in newly diagnosed disease. As a limitation, the authors acknowledged that the small sample size may reduce accuracy. More public clonotypes were shared among persistent patients (over 2,500) than among newly diagnosed patients (966). Only peripheral blood was studied, because thyroid tissue, the primary lesion, was inaccessible. Compared with newly diagnosed patients, persistent Graves' disease patients had lower TCR Shannon entropy and fewer highly expanded clones, which suggests clonal expansion. Sequencing and analysis were restricted to the TCR beta chain.

The library relied on multiplex PCR. Sequenced on an Illumina HiSeq 4000. CDR3 regions were amplified by Arm-PCR with iRepertoire HTBI primers to construct TCR beta libraries. Before sequencing, the PCR products went through gel purification. Turning to the authors' computational methods: A total of 60 to 80 TRBV and 14 TRBJ segments were identified across samples and were used for gene usage analysis of CDR3 amino acid clonotypes. COPE and FqMerger were used to merge the filtered high-quality paired reads into contigs. BLAST was used to align contigs to IMGT TRBV, TRBD and TRBJ reference genes, with CDR3 defined following IMGT. Highly expanded clones were defined as clonotypes with a frequency above 0.1%. Shannon entropy was used to measure repertoire diversity, and the Gini coefficient was used to measure V-J evenness. Clonotypes shared by more than one individual were considered public. The public reads were reprocessed in TCRdb via fastp at Q25 and MiXCR, keeping in-frame beta chains. Identical CDR3 proteins give one entry, which carries the most common genes and DNA. TCRdb, rather than the study authors, made the V and J calls. Recorded for this sample are approximately 250,000 distinct CDR3 sequences; 18% of them occurred a single time. In total, the top ten clones hold around 20% of the sample.

Source: peripheral blood mononuclear cells (PBMCs), taken at new diagnosis, from a patient treated with antithyroid drugs. This receptor was obtained from a female donor with Graves disease. Rearrangement joined TRBV19 to TRBJ1-2; 7 nucleotides in the junction match TRBD1. The CDR3 sequence is CASSATGSHYGYTF. The nucleotides are TGTGCCAGTAGTGCGACAGGGTCTCACTATGGCTACACCTTC.